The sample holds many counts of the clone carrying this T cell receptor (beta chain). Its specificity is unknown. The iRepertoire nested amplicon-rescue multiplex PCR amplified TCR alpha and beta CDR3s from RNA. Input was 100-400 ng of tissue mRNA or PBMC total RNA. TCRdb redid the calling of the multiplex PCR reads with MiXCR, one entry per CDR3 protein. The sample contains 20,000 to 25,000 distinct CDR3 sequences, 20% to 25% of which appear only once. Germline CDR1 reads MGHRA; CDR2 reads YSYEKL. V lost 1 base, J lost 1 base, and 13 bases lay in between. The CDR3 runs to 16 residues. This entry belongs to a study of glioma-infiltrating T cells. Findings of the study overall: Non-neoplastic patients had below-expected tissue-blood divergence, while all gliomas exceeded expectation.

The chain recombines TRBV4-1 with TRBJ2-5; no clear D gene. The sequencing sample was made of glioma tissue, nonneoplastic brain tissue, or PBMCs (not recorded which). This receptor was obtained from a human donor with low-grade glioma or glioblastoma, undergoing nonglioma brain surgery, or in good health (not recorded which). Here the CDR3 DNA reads TGCGCCAGCAGCCAAGGGCGTATCAGTATCCAAGAGACCCAGTACTTC. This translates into CASSQGRISIQETQYF.